This T cell receptor (beta chain) was profiled in a study of blood T cell repertoires in COVID-19. Turning to the study itself: COVID-19 samples, acute and convalescent, were from the United States, Italy and Spain. The cDNA or gDNA used as material had been derived from T cells, B-cell-depleted T cells, or PBMCs.

Profiling relied on immunoSEQ multiplex PCR, and the TCRdb table lists in-frame clones only, not all of them. The sample lists fewer than 85,000 clones, about four fifths occurring once. The CDR3 has 14 amino acids. J gave up 4 bases and V 4 bases, and 4 bases lay outside the gene matches. The germline V gene has CDR1 MNHEY and CDR2 SMNVEV (reference sequence). Sequencing input: peripheral blood. The source of this sequence is a woman aged 60-70 years with acute or convalescent COVID-19. This sequence joins TRBV27 and TRBJ1-2; TRBD1 matches 9 bases. The CDR3 coding sequence is TGTGCCAGCAGTTCCGGGACAGGGTTCTATGGCTACACCTTC. As protein: CASSSGTGFYGYTF.